The T cell receptor (beta chain) under discussion was sequenced for a study of naive and memory T cell subsets. V gave up 5 bases and J gave up 3 bases, with 10 bases separating them. This CDR3 is 13 amino acids long. Germline V lookup: CDR1 ENHRY, CDR2 SYGVKD. An equimolar mix of two oligonucleotides served as the beta constant-region primer for TRBC1 and TRBC2. Four rounds of PCR amplified the ligated cDNA using nested alpha and beta constant-region primers plus SP2. TCRdb re-analysed the UMI-ligation and nested PCR reads in MiXCR, keeping a single row per CDR3 protein. The table lists more than 100,000 distinct CDR3 sequences, roughly 32% of them singletons, with approximately 0.9% in the top ten.

Sequenced material: central memory CD4+ T cells from blood. The origin of this receptor is a human donor in good health. J is TRBJ1-1 and V is TRBV10-3, with D tentatively TRBD1 (5 bases). The CDR3, as DNA: TGTGCCATCAGTTATCAGGGTTACACTGAAGCTTTCTTT. It is translated as CAISYQGYTEAFF.